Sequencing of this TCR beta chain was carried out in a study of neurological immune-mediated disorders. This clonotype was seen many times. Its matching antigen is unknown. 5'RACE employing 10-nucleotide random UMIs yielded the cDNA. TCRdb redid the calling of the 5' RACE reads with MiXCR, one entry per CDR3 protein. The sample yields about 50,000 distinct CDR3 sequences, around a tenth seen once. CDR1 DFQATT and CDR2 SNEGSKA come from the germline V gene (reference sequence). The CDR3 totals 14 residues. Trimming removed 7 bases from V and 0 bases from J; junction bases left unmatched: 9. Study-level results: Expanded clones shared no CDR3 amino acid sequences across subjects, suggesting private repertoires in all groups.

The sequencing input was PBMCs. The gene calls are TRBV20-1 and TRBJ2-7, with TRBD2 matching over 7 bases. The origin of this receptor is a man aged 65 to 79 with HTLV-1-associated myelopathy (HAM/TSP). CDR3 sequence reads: CSVPSSGSSYEQYF. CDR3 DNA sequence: TGCAGTGTTCCTTCTAGCGGAAGCTCCTACGAGCAGTACTTC.